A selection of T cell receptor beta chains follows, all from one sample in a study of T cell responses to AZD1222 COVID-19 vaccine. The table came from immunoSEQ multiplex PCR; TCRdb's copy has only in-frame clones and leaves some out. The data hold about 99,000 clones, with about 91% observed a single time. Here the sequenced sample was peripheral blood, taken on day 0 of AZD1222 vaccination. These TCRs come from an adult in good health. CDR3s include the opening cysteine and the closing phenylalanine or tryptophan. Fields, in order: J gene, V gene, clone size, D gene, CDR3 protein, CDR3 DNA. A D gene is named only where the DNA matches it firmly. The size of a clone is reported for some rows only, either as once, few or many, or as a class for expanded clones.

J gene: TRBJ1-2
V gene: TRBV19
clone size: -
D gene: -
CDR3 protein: CASSIEGSYWGYTF
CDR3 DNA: TGTGCCAGTAGTATAGAAGGCAGCTATTGGGGCTACACCTTC

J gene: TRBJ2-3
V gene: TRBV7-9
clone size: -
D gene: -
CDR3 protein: CASNRGGSTDTQYF
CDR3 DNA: TGTGCCAGCAACCGTGGGGGGAGCACAGATACGCAGTATTTT

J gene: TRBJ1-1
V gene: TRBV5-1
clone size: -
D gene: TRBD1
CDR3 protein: CASSLGKGQTNTEAFF
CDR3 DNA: TGCGCCAGCAGCTTAGGAAAGGGACAGACGAACACTGAAGCTTTCTTT

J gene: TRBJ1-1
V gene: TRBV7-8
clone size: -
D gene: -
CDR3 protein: CASSLSRTNTEAFF
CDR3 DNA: TGTGCCAGCAGCTTAAGCAGAACTAACACTGAAGCTTTCTTT

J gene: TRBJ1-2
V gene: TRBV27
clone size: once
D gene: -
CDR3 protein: CASSLEGGLSNYGYTF
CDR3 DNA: TGTGCCAGCAGTTTAGAGGGTGGCCTCTCTAACTATGGCTACACCTTC

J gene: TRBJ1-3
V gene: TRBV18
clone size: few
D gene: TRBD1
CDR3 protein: CASADSRGQGNTIYF
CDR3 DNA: TGTGCCAGCGCGGACAGCAGGGGGCAAGGAAACACCATATATTTT

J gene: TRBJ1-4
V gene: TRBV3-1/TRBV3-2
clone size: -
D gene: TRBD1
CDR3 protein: CASSPGTANEKLFF
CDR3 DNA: TGTGCCAGCAGCCCAGGGACAGCGAATGAAAAACTGTTTTTT

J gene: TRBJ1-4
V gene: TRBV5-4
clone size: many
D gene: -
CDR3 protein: CASSFRGDGREKLFF
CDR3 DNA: TGTGCCAGCAGCTTCCGAGGGGACGGAAGGGAAAAACTGTTTTTT

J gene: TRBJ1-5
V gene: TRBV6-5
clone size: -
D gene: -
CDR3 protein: CASFWSGRAGQPQHF
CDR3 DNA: TGTGCCAGCTTCTGGTCCGGCAGGGCGGGCCAGCCCCAGCATTTT

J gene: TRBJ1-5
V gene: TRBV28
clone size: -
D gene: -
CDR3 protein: CASSFFGPYSNQPQHF
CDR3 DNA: TGTGCCAGCAGTTTTTTTGGACCCTATAGCAATCAGCCCCAGCATTTT

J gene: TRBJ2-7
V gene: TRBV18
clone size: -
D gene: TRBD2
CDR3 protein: CASSPSPGLSYEQYF
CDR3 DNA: TGTGCCAGCTCACCCAGCCCGGGACTATCCTACGAGCAGTACTTC

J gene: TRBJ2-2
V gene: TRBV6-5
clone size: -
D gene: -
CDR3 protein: CATRYRNTGELFF
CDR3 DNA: TGTGCCACCCGATACAGGAACACCGGGGAGCTGTTTTTT

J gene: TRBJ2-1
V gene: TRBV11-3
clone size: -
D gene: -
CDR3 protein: CASSLRAGFEINEQFF
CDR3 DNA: TGTGCCAGCAGCTTACGGGCAGGGTTTGAAATCAATGAGCAGTTCTTC

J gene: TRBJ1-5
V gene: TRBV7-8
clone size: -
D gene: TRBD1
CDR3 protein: CASSWTGRSYLPYSNQPQHF
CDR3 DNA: TGTGCCAGCAGCTGGACAGGGAGAAGTTACCTCCCCTATAGCAATCAGCCCCAGCATTTT

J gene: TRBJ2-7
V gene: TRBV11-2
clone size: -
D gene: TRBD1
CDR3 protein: CASSLRDRIYEQYF
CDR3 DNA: TGTGCCAGCAGCCTACGGGACAGGATTTACGAGCAGTACTTC

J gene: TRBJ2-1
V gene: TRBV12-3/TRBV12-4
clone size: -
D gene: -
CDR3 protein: CASSLLGTNEQFF
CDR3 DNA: TGTGCCAGCAGTTTGCTGGGGACTAATGAGCAGTTCTTC

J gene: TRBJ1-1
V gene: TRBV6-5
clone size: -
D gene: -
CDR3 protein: CASKVGTEAFF
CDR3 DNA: TGTGCCAGCAAGGTGGGGACTGAAGCTTTCTTT

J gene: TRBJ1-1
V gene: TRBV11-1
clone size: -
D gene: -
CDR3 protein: CASSLQASGNTEAFF
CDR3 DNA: TGTGCCAGCAGCTTACAAGCCTCAGGAAACACTGAAGCTTTCTTT

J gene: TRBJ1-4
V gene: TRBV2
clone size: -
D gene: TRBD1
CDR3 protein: CASSATGDEKLFF
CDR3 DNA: TGTGCCAGCAGTGCTACAGGGGATGAAAAACTGTTTTTT

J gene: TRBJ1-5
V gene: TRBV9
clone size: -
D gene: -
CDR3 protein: CASSLGSGSNQPQHF
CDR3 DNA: TGTGCCAGCAGCTTGGGGTCAGGGAGCAATCAGCCCCAGCATTTT

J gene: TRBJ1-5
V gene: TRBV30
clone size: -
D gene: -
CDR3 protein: CAWSKEVNQPQHF
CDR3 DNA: TGTGCCTGGAGTAAAGAAGTCAATCAGCCCCAGCATTTT

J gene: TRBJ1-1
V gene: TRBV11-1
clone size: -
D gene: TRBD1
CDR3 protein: CASSLGPGGTEAFF
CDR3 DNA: TGTGCCAGCAGCTTAGGTCCAGGGGGCACGGAAGCTTTCTTT

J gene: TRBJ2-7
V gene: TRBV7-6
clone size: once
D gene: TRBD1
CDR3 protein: CASSARQGGSYEQYF
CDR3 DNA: TGTGCCAGCAGCGCGAGACAGGGTGGGTCCTACGAGCAGTACTTC

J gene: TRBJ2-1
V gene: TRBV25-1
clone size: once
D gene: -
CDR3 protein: CASSETGQSYNEQFF
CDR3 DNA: TGTGCCAGCAGTGAGACAGGACAATCTTACAATGAGCAGTTCTTC

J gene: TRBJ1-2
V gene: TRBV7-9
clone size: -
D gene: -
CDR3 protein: CASSLAGGRTYTYGYTF
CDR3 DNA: TGTGCCAGCAGCTTAGCGGGCGGAAGGACGTATACCTATGGCTACACCTTC

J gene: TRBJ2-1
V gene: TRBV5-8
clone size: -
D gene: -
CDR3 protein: CASSLSANEQFF
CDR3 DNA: TGTGCCAGCAGCTTGTCAGCGAATGAGCAGTTCTTC

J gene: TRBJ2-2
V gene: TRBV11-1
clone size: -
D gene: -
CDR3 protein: CASSLVGRAGGELFF
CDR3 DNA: TGTGCCAGCAGCTTAGTCGGCAGGGCAGGCGGGGAGCTGTTTTTT

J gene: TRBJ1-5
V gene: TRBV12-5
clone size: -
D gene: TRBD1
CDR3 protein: CASGLNWDRVSNQPQHF
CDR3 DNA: TGTGCTAGTGGTTTGAACTGGGACAGAGTTAGCAATCAGCCCCAGCATTTT